The 4 T cell receptor beta chains below all came from one sample that was sequenced in a study of regulatory T cells in long-lasting Graves disease. As for time point: newly diagnosed GD, antithyroid drugs for less than 3 months. From PBMCs, RNA was extracted and then used to make the TCR library. Arm-PCR of CDR3 regions with iRepertoire HTBI primers generated TCR beta libraries. One entry per CDR3 protein, called by TCRdb with MiXCR from the multiplex PCR reads. The table shows roughly 260,000 distinct CDR3 sequences, with about 17% occurring only once. These same records also appear under a second study, on T cells in Graves' hyperthyroidism and ophthalmopathy.

The starting material was peripheral blood mononuclear cells (PBMCs), obtained at new diagnosis, from a patient treated with antithyroid drugs. The receptors derive from a woman between 25 and 40 years old with Graves disease.

At least ten counts were recorded for this clonotype. The gene calls are TRBV20-1 and TRBJ2-3, with TRBD2 as a possible D gene (5 bases). CDR3 length equals 13 residues. V was shortened by 6 bases and J by 4 bases, with 14 bases between the two germline ends. Per germline, CDR1 DFQATT and CDR2 SNEGSKA (reference sequence). The CDR3 DNA is TGCAGTGCGCAGGACTTCCAATCAGATACGCAGTATTTT. The encoded protein is CSAQDFQSDTQYF.

In its sample, this clonotype was seen a few times. This chain links TRBV9 with TRBJ2-3; possible D gene TRBD2, 5 bases. The CDR3 spans 15 residues. The ends were cut back, 4 bases at V and 2 bases at J, with 14 bases in the middle. Germline loops: CDR1 SGDLS, CDR2 YYNGEE. CDR3 sequence (DNA): TGTGCCAGCAGCCCTTTCAAGGGAGTCACAGATACGCAGTATTTT. It yields the protein CASSPFKGVTDTQYF. The full variable domain, completed using reference TRBV9 and TRBJ2-3, is DSGVTQTPKHLITATGQRVTLRCSPRSGDLSVYWYQQSLDQGLQFLIQYYNGEERAKGNILERFSAQQFPDLHSELNLSSLELGDSALYFCASSPFKGVTDTQYFGPGTRLTVL.

The chain links TRBV7-2 to TRBJ1-1, with 7 bases aligning to TRBD1. V was pared by 5 bases and J by 4 bases, with 7 bases of the junction left unmatched. The CDR3 extends over 14 amino acids. Germline V gene lookup returns CDR1 SGHTA and CDR2 FQGNSA. CDR3 DNA sequence: TGTGCCAGCAGCGGCTACAGGGGTCCCACTGAAGCTTTCTTT. Protein product: CASSGYRGPTEAFF.

This chain uses TRBV9 with TRBJ2-6; possibly TRBD1 or TRBD2 for D (6 bases each). V was pared by 4 bases and J by 0 bases, with 8 bases between. From germline, CDR1 is SGDLS and CDR2 YYNGEE. The CDR3 is made up of 15 amino acids. The CDR3 loop reads CASSRGDSGANVLTF. The CDR3 DNA sequence: TGTGCCAGCAGCAGGGGGGACTCTGGGGCCAACGTCCTGACTTTC.